The next 14 T cell receptor beta chains were all read from a single sample in a study of T cells after posttransplantation cyclophosphamide. Only in-frame clones appear in the TCRdb table, and some are missing; sequencing was by immunoSEQ multiplex PCR. The sample includes approximately 39,000 clones, none of them occurring once. The sample comprised PBMCs. The receptor source for this set is a man between 50 and 59 years old in good health, CMV-negative, and a related stem cell transplant donor.

This clone was counted at least ten times. The chain carries TRBV4-3 and TRBJ1-5; D might be TRBD1 (5 bases). The germline V and J ends were trimmed by 2 bases and 0 bases, with 14 bases remaining between them. The CDR3 consists of 17 residues. Germline CDR1 is LGHNA and CDR2 is YSLEER. The CDR3 DNA follows: TGCGCCAGCAGCCAATCATACGGGGGGGATAGCAATCAGCCCCAGCATTTT. Protein product: CASSQSYGGDSNQPQHF.

This clone has at least ten counts. V and J are TRBV19 and TRBJ1-1; D is undetermined. Trimming left V 7 bases short and J 5 bases short, with 23 bases between. The length of the CDR3 is 16 residues. Germline V lookup: CDR1 LNHDA, CDR2 SQIVND (reference sequence). The CDR3 loop is CASTDPGGRGGTEAFF. In nucleotides, the CDR3 is TGTGCCAGTACCGACCCAGGAGGACGGGGAGGGACTGAAGCTTTCTTT.

Ten or more counts support this clone. The chain recombines TRBV29-1 with TRBJ2-1, with 10 positions matching TRBD1. The trim removed 8 bases at V and 6 bases at J, leaving 10 bases unmatched. The CDR3 length is 14 residues. The germline V gene has CDR1 SQVTM and CDR2 ANQGSEA. CDR3 residues: CSTRQGAPGNEQFF. CDR3 in DNA: TGCAGCACACGACAGGGGGCGCCAGGCAATGAGCAGTTCTTC.

This clone is labeled large (0.1 to 1%). The chain joins TRBV19 to TRBJ1-5; D remains unclear. The CDR3 spans 12 residues. Germline CDR1 is LNHDA and CDR2 is SQIVND (reference sequence). The V gene lost 7 bases and the J gene lost 1 base, with 5 bases spanning the gap. The CDR3 here is CASKRSNQPQHF. In DNA form, the CDR3 reads TGTGCCAGTAAGAGGAGCAATCAGCCCCAGCATTTT.

This clone was found many times. This chain joins TRBV30 and TRBJ1-3; 7 bases agree with TRBD1. Germline CDR1 and CDR2: GTSNPN and SVGIG (reference sequence). The CDR3 is made up of 17 amino acids. V shed 0 bases and J 2 bases; nucleotides not matched to a gene: 10. The CDR3: CAWSVLYRRGPGNTIYF. CDR3 nucleotide sequence: TGTGCCTGGAGTGTACTGTATAGAAGGGGGCCTGGAAACACCATATATTTT.

This clone was detected ten times or more. This sequence joins TRBV19 and TRBJ1-2, with D hard to call. CDR1 and CDR2 (germline): LNHDA, SQIVND (reference sequence). This CDR3 region has 11 residues. V was clipped by 2 bases and J by 8 bases, with 6 bases between them. CDR3 nucleotides: TGTGCCAGTAGTATACGGGAAGGCTACACCTTC. This encodes CASSIREGYTF. Complete variable domain (other parts from reference TRBV19 and TRBJ1-2): DGGITQSPKYLFRKEGQNVTLSCEQNLNHDAMYWYRQDPGQGLRLIYYSQIVNDFQKGDIAEGYSVSREKKESFPLTVTSAQKNPTAFYLCASSIREGYTFGSGTRLTVV.

This clone was observed a few times. With a much larger clone just one base away, this may be a read error. The V and J genes are TRBV27 and TRBJ2-1; 8 bases are shared with TRBD2. The CDR3 length is 11 residues. The V gene end was trimmed by 7 bases and the J gene end by 9 bases; junction bases not matched to a gene: 2. Looked up from germline, CDR1 is MNHEY and CDR2 is SMNVEV (reference sequence). The CDR3 DNA sequence: TGTGCCAGCACCCGGGGGGGTGAGCAGTTCTTC. Protein sequence: CASTRGGEQFF.

At least ten counts were recorded for this clone. The chain couples TRBV5-6 to TRBJ1-2; 8 nucleotides match TRBD1. Per germline, CDR1 SGHDT and CDR2 YYEEEE. J was trimmed by 7 bases and V by 0 bases; bases with no gene match: 11. The CDR3 sequence is 16 residues long. The CDR3 sequence: CASSLENSGGFFGYTF. In DNA, the CDR3 is TGTGCCAGCAGCTTGGAGAATTCAGGGGGCTTTTTTGGCTACACCTTC.

This clone was seen many times. The rearrangement links TRBV5-1 to TRBJ2-1; 16 positions match TRBD2. The CDR3 length is 16 residues. With V trimmed by 4 bases and J by 4 bases, 2 bases remained unmatched. In germline, CDR1 is SGHRS, CDR2 YFSETQ. CDR3: CASSTGLAGGYNEQFF. The CDR3, as DNA: TGCGCCAGCAGCACGGGACTAGCGGGAGGGTACAATGAGCAGTTCTTC. The complete variable domain, with remaining parts taken from reference TRBV5-1 and TRBJ2-1, reads KAGVTQTPRYLIKTRGQQVTLSCSPISGHRSVSWYQQTPGQGLQFLFEYFSETQRNKGNFPGRFSGRQFSNSRSEMNVSTLELGDSALYLCASSTGLAGGYNEQFFGPGTRLTVL.

This clone appeared many times. This chain connects TRBV2 to TRBJ1-2; D is unresolved. Per the germline V gene, CDR1 is SNHLY and CDR2 is FYNNEI. V lost 8 bases and J 4 bases, leaving 20 bases between the germline ends. The CDR3 covers 15 residues. The CDR3 spells CASQVTEFDIYGYTF. The CDR3 region has the DNA TGTGCCAGCCAAGTTACAGAGTTTGATATCTATGGCTACACCTTC.

This clone was seen at least ten times. The V call is TRBV19, the J call TRBJ1-1; D not resolved. This CDR3 has 13 amino acids. Trimming cost V 5 bases and J 3 bases, with 10 bases left between them. CDR1 and CDR2 from the germline V gene are LNHDA and SQIVND (reference sequence). This chain's CDR3 is CASSVKGDTEAFF. The CDR3 coding sequence is TGTGCCAGTAGTGTAAAGGGAGACACTGAAGCTTTCTTT.

This clone was recorded many times. The chain recombines TRBV27 with TRBJ1-1; the D gene is possibly TRBD1 (5 bases). Trimming shortened V by 3 bases and J by 4 bases, and 12 bases separated the two germline ends. The germline V gene encodes CDR1 MNHEY and CDR2 SMNVEV (reference sequence). This CDR3 contains 14 residues. The CDR3 spells CASSFQGTGTEAFF. Written as DNA, the CDR3 is TGTGCCAGCAGTTTTCAGGGAACAGGCACTGAAGCTTTCTTT.

This clone occurred a few times. The chain combines TRBV7-9 with TRBJ1-3; D is ambiguous. The CDR3 extends over 14 amino acids. The V end lost 6 bases, the J end lost 1 base, and 10 bases lay between the germline ends. Germline V gives CDR1 SEHNR, CDR2 FQNEAQ (reference sequence). DNA of the CDR3: TGTGCCAGCAGGGGCAGGAAATCTGGAAACACCATATATTTT. It specifies CASRGRKSGNTIYF.

This clone was observed many times. The V gene is TRBV29-1, the J gene TRBJ2-5, with a weak D call TRBD2 (5 bases). Trimming removed 2 bases at V and 5 bases at J, with 9 bases between. This CDR3 has 12 residues. Germline V gene data show CDR1 as SQVTM and CDR2 as ANQGSEA. The CDR3 spells CSVETPGETQYF. The CDR3 region has the DNA TGCAGCGTTGAAACACCGGGGGAGACCCAGTACTTC. Drawing the rest from reference TRBV29-1 and TRBJ2-5, the complete variable domain is SAVISQKPSRDICQRGTSLTIQCQVDSQVTMMFWYRQQPGQSLTLIATANQGSEATYESGFVIDKFPISRPNLTFSTLTVSNMSPEDSSIYLCSVETPGETQYFGPGTRLLVL.